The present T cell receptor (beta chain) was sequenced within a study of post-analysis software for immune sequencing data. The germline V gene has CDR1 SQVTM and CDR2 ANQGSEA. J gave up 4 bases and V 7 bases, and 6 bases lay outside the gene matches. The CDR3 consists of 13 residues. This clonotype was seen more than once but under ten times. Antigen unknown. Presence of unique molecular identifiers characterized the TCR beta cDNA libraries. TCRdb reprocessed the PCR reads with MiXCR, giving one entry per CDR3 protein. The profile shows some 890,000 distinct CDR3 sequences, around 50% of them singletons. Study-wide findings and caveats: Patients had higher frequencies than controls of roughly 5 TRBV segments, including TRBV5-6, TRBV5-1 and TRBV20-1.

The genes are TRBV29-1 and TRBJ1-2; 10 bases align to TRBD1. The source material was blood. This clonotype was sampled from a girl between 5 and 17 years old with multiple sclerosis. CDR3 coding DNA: TGCAGCGCAAAGACAGGGGGCTTCTATGGCTACACCTTC. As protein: CSAKTGGFYGYTF.